The 4 T cell receptor beta chains presented below share a single source sample, sequenced in a study of human T cells and chemical hapten exposure. TCRdb used MiXCR to reprocess the RACE reads, holding one entry per CDR3 protein. The sample lists around 76,000 distinct CDR3 sequences; about 12% were seen once. Time point reported: patch test 1, 2 weeks after DPC sensitization. As for treatment: therapeutic diphenylcyclopropenone sensitization with weekly scalp DPC. Sequenced material: whole blood, taken in connection with sensitization to the hapten diphenylcyclopropenone (DPC). The receptors come from a woman aged 60-75 years with alopecia areata. Some clones in this sample may be carry-over from other donors' samples.

The genes are TRBV18 and TRBJ2-3; D unclear. Germline CDR1 KGHSH, CDR2 LQKENI. Trimming pared 3 bases from V and 2 bases from J, leaving 9 bases between. This CDR3 has 14 amino acids. CDR3 loop: CASSPNGPTDTQYF. The CDR3 region has the DNA TGTGCCAGCTCACCGAATGGCCCCACAGATACGCAGTATTTT.

The chain employs TRBV9 and TRBJ2-3; no definite D call. Germline V gives CDR1 SGDLS, CDR2 YYNGEE. The V end lost 6 bases, the J end lost 4 bases, and 15 bases lay between the germline ends. The CDR3 loop spans 14 amino acids. The CDR3 coding sequence is TGTGCCAGCAATGCAAGTTTTGTTCCAGATACGCAGTATTTT. It specifies CASNASFVPDTQYF.

At least ten counts were recorded for this clonotype. The chain has TRBV2 and TRBJ1-1, with D unclear. The germline CDR1 and CDR2 sequences are SNHLY and FYNNEI. V lost 3 bases and J 9 bases, leaving 11 bases between the germline ends. The CDR3 length is 12 residues. CDR3 sequence (DNA): TGTGCCAGCAGTGATACCCGGGCACAAGCTTTCTTT. This encodes CASSDTRAQAFF. The full variable domain, rest sourced from reference TRBV2 and TRBJ1-1, is EPEVTQTPSHQVTQMGQEVILRCVPISNHLYFYWYRQILGQKVEFLVSFYNNEISEKSEIFDDQFSVERPDGSNFTLKIRSTKLEDSAMYFCASSDTRAQAFFGQGTRLTVV.

A note on this clonotype: A much bigger clone sits one base away, suggesting this may be a read error. The V call is TRBV6-6, the J call TRBJ1-2; 8 positions match TRBD1. CDR1 is MNHNY and CDR2 is SVGAGI in the germline V gene (reference sequence). The junction had 13 bases not matched to a gene; V was cut back by 6 bases and J by 7 bases. This CDR3 has 15 amino acids. The CDR3 bases are TGTGCCAGCAGCGCGAGGGACAGGCGACACTGTGGCTACACCTTC. This translates into CASSARDRRHCGYTF.